A selection of T cell receptor beta chains follows, all from one sample in a study of shared clonotypes between healthy human individuals. Sequencing used immunoSEQ multiplex PCR; TCRdb keeps in-frame clones, though not all of them. The top ten hold about 1.5% of the sample, which has over a million clones, under 80% seen once. The sample was memory CD4+ T cells sorted from blood. These receptors originate from a man between 18 and 29 years old in good health. Each CDR3 is given with its conserved first and last residue. D genes are given only for firm matches. Some rows mark clone size as missing; the rest say once, few, many or name a class of expanded clone.

CDR3aa	CDR3nt	abundance	d_gene	j_gene	v_gene
CASSQVRSYGYTF	TGTGCCAGCAGCCAAGTCAGGTCTTATGGCTACACCTTC	NA	NA	TRBJ1-2	TRBV14
CASSSRTGVGYTF	TGTGCCAGCAGCAGCCGGACAGGCGTTGGCTACACCTTC	NA	TRBD1	TRBJ1-2	TRBV7-8
CASSSDRNTIYF	TGTGCCAGCAGCTCGGACAGAAACACCATATATTTT	NA	NA	TRBJ1-3	TRBV7-2
CASGLTRGTEAFF	TGTGCTAGTGGTTTGACACGGGGGACTGAAGCTTTCTTT	NA	NA	TRBJ1-1	TRBV12-5
CASNEGGTGGYTEAFF	TGTGCCAGCAACGAAGGAGGGACAGGGGGGTATACTGAAGCTTTCTTT	NA	TRBD1	TRBJ1-1	TRBV7-9
CSVNFGYSSTDTQYF	TGCAGCGTTAATTTCGGTTATTCTAGCACAGATACGCAGTATTTT	few	NA	TRBJ2-3	TRBV29-1
CASSFVYQPQHF	TGTGCCAGCAGCTTCGTCTACCAGCCCCAGCATTTT	NA	NA	TRBJ1-5	TRBV7-3
CASSQGQLNEKLFF	TGTGCCAGCAGCCAGGGACAGCTTAATGAAAAACTGTTTTTT	NA	TRBD1	TRBJ1-4	TRBV5-4
CASSIGQGSSYEQYF	TGTGCCAGCAGCATTGGACAGGGGAGTTCCTACGAGCAGTACTTC	NA	TRBD1	TRBJ2-7	TRBV11-2
CASQDRGRYTIYF	TGTGCCAGCCAGGACAGGGGGCGGTACACCATATATTTT	NA	TRBD1	TRBJ1-3	TRBV25-1
CASRETGTSYGYTF	TGTGCCAGCAGAGAGACAGGTACCTCCTATGGCTACACCTTC	once	NA	TRBJ1-2	TRBV6-1
CASSLSGGSLGGGEAFF	TGTGCCAGCAGTTTATCGGGTGGAAGTCTTGGCGGAGGTGAAGCTTTCTTT	NA	NA	TRBJ1-1	TRBV27
CASRIEYTGELFF	TGCGCCAGCAGGATCGAGTACACCGGGGAGCTGTTTTTT	NA	NA	TRBJ2-2	TRBV5-1
CASSAGTSGGPDTQYF	TGTGCCAGCAGTGCTGGGACTAGCGGCGGGCCAGATACGCAGTATTTT	NA	TRBD2	TRBJ2-3	TRBV28
CASSLGSARQPQHF	TGTGCCAGCAGCTTGGGGTCAGCCCGCCAGCCCCAGCATTTT	NA	NA	TRBJ1-5	TRBV5-6
CASSLAPTSSYNEQFF	TGCGCCAGCAGCTTGGCACCGACTAGCTCCTACAATGAGCAGTTCTTC	NA	NA	TRBJ2-1	TRBV5-1
CASSWGLNSYEQYF	TGTGCCAGCAGTTGGGGACTAAACTCCTACGAGCAGTACTTC	NA	TRBD2	TRBJ2-7	TRBV6-6
CASSLRGAGQPYNEQFF	TGTGCCAGCAGCTTACGAGGGGCGGGCCAACCCTACAATGAGCAGTTCTTC	NA	NA	TRBJ2-1	TRBV7-6
CAISESAGQGQETQYF	TGTGCCATCAGTGAGTCCGCGGGACAGGGCCAAGAGACCCAGTACTTC	few	TRBD1	TRBJ2-5	TRBV10-3
CASSITGARNTIYF	TGTGCCAGTAGTATCACGGGGGCTCGGAACACCATATATTTT	NA	NA	TRBJ1-3	TRBV19
CAISAGDPTGNSPLHF	TGTGCCATCAGTGCGGGGGACCCAACGGGAAATTCACCCCTCCACTTT	NA	NA	TRBJ1-6	TRBV10-3
CASSQLQGSGRKTQYF	TGCGCCAGCAGCCAGCTACAGGGGTCTGGGAGAAAGACCCAGTACTTC	NA	TRBD1	TRBJ2-5	TRBV4-3
CASSQHAGTLTLGAFF	TGCGCCAGCAGCCAACACGCCGGGACTTTGACCCTCGGGGCTTTCTTT	NA	NA	TRBJ1-1	TRBV4-1
CASSLPGIDQPQHF	TGTGCCAGCAGCTTACCAGGGATCGATCAGCCCCAGCATTTT	NA	NA	TRBJ1-5	TRBV11-2
CASSRVGERVEQYF	TGTGCCAGTAGCCGCGTGGGGGAGAGGGTCGAGCAGTACTTC	NA	NA	TRBJ2-7	TRBV19
CASSRRVPSSEKLFF	TGTGCCAGCAGTCGCCGGGTCCCATCGAGTGAAAAACTGTTTTTT	NA	NA	TRBJ1-4	TRBV6-5
CASSGLWQGAEAFF	TGTGCCAGTAGTGGTCTGTGGCAGGGGGCTGAAGCTTTCTTT	NA	TRBD1	TRBJ1-1	TRBV19
CASSPPGERGGYNEQFF	TGTGCCAGCTCACCACCGGGCGAGAGGGGGGGGTACAATGAGCAGTTCTTC	NA	NA	TRBJ2-1	TRBV18
CSVRRGANEQFF	TGCAGCGTTCGCCGGGGGGCGAATGAGCAGTTCTTC	NA	NA	TRBJ2-1	TRBV29-1
CASRRTGTETSEQFF	TGTGCCAGCAGACGTACCGGGACGGAGACCAGTGAGCAGTTCTTC	NA	NA	TRBJ2-1	TRBV9
CASTNGGKKYGYTF	TGTGCCAGCACCAACGGGGGGAAAAAGTATGGCTACACCTTC	NA	NA	TRBJ1-2	TRBV6-5
CASSENLGTVSSQHF	TGTGCCAGCAGTGAGAACCTCGGGACAGTTTCATCACAGCATTTT	NA	TRBD1	TRBJ1-5	TRBV6-1
CASSLGDRSGANVLTF	TGCGCCAGCAGCTTAGGAGATCGCTCTGGGGCCAACGTCCTGACTTTC	NA	NA	TRBJ2-6	TRBV5-1
CASSLESGSQYNEQFF	TGTGCCAGCAGCTTAGAGTCGGGTAGCCAATACAATGAGCAGTTCTTC	NA	NA	TRBJ2-1	TRBV7-2
CASSQASGTGQYF	TGCGCCAGCAGCCAAGCTTCTGGGACAGGACAGTACTTC	NA	TRBD1	TRBJ2-4	TRBV4-1
CASSPGTGSSYEQYF	TGTGCCAGCAGCCCCGGGACAGGCAGCTCCTACGAGCAGTACTTC	NA	TRBD1	TRBJ2-7	TRBV6-5
CASSGGDSPLHF	TGTGCCAGCAGCGGCGGGGATTCACCCCTCCACTTT	NA	NA	TRBJ1-6	TRBV7-8
CASRNMDGPYTF	TGTGCCAGCAGGAACATGGACGGACCCTACACCTTC	NA	NA	TRBJ1-2	TRBV6-4
CASSVGLAGVETQYF	TGTGCCAGCAGTGTGGGACTAGCGGGAGTGGAGACCCAGTACTTC	NA	TRBD2	TRBJ2-5	TRBV6-1
CASSLRQETQYF	TGTGCCAGCAGCTTACGGCAAGAGACCCAGTACTTC	NA	NA	TRBJ2-5	TRBV7-6
CASKVEMETQYF	TGTGCCAGCAAAGTTGAGATGGAGACCCAGTACTTC	NA	NA	TRBJ2-5	TRBV2
CASSSLGRANTGELFF	TGTGCCAGTAGTTCTCTGGGCAGGGCGAACACCGGGGAGCTGTTTTTT	NA	NA	TRBJ2-2	TRBV19
CASSTGLAGPDTQYF	TGTGCCAGTAGTACGGGACTAGCGGGCCCAGATACGCAGTATTTT	NA	TRBD2	TRBJ2-3	TRBV19
CASSQGGTGRSGNTIYF	TGCGCCAGCAGCCAAGGCGGGACAGGGCGATCTGGAAACACCATATATTTT	NA	TRBD1	TRBJ1-3	TRBV4-1
CASSQGAGELFF	TGTGCCAGTAGTCAGGGAGCCGGGGAGCTGTTTTTT	NA	NA	TRBJ2-2	TRBV19
CASSLVLGWGSTDTQYF	TGTGCCAGCAGCTTAGTGTTGGGATGGGGGAGCACAGATACGCAGTATTTT	NA	NA	TRBJ2-3	TRBV7-9
CASRGQGIYGYTF	TGTGCCAGCCGAGGACAGGGTATCTATGGCTACACCTTC	NA	TRBD1	TRBJ1-2	TRBV2
CASSSMTGGETQYF	TGTGCCAGCAGCTCGATGACAGGCGGAGAGACCCAGTACTTC	NA	NA	TRBJ2-5	TRBV5-6
CASSYSLGGEQYF	TGTGCCAGCAGTTACTCTTTGGGGGGCGAGCAGTACTTC	NA	NA	TRBJ2-7	TRBV6-5
CASSLDPPDYGYTF	TGTGCCAGCAGCTTAGACCCACCCGACTATGGCTACACCTTC	NA	NA	TRBJ1-2	TRBV7-8
CASASLGRERETQYF	TGTGCCAGCGCGAGTTTAGGGCGGGAAAGAGAGACCCAGTACTTC	NA	NA	TRBJ2-5	TRBV27
CASRREGVSPLHF	TGTGCCAGCAGACGCGAGGGGGTCTCACCCCTCCACTTT	NA	NA	TRBJ1-6	TRBV6-5
CASSQEPRQSRDGYTF	TGTGCCAGCAGCCAAGAACCGAGACAGAGTCGGGATGGCTACACCTTC	NA	NA	TRBJ1-2	TRBV14
CASSQNNPGQGVGEQFF	TGTGCCAGCAGCCAAAACAACCCGGGACAGGGGGTGGGTGAGCAGTTCTTC	NA	TRBD1	TRBJ2-1	TRBV7-2
CASSYFRTSGIYEQYF	TGTGCCAGCAGTTACTTTCGGACTAGCGGGATCTACGAGCAGTACTTC	once	TRBD2	TRBJ2-7	TRBV6-6
CAWIGQGSHYGYTF	TGTGCCTGGATTGGACAGGGTTCGCACTATGGCTACACCTTC	few	TRBD1	TRBJ1-2	TRBV30
CASSTTLGGNTIYF	TGTGCCAGCAGTACCACCCTCGGCGGAAACACCATATATTTT	NA	NA	TRBJ1-3	TRBV6-5
CATSERGIEQYF	TGTGCCACCAGTGAAAGAGGTATCGAGCAGTACTTC	NA	NA	TRBJ2-7	TRBV15